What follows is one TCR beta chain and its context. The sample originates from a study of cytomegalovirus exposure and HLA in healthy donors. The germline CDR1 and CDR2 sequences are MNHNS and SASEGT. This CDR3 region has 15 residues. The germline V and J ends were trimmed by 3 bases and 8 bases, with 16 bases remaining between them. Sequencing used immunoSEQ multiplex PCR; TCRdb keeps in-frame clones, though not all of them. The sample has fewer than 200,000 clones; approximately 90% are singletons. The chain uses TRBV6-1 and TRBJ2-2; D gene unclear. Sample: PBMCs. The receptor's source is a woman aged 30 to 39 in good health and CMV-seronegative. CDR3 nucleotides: TGTGCCAGCAGTGATTTCCGGGTCGGAGCAGGGGAGCTGTTTTTT. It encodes CASSDFRVGAGELFF.